Presented here are 10 T cell receptor beta chains from one specimen sequenced in a study of blood T cell repertoires in COVID-19. The table came from immunoSEQ multiplex PCR; TCRdb's copy has only in-frame clones and leaves some out. The table includes some 210,000 clones, roughly four fifths detected once. Sequenced: peripheral blood. The receptor set was obtained from a woman in her forties with acute or convalescent COVID-19.

This chain joins TRBV2 and TRBJ2-7; 7 bases match TRBD2. The CDR3 consists of 14 residues. V shed 4 bases, J shed 4 bases, and the junction held 7 bases outside the gene matches. CDR1 is SNHLY and CDR2 is FYNNEI in the germline V gene. The CDR3 sequence is CASSGVQRGYEQYF. In nucleotides, the CDR3 is TGTGCCAGCAGTGGCGTCCAGCGGGGTTACGAGCAGTACTTC.

The CDR3 nucleotides are TGCGCCAGCAGCTTGGCCGCGACAGGGAGCGGCACTGAAGCTTTCTTT. It yields the protein CASSLAATGSGTEAFF. The chain is built from TRBV5-1 and TRBJ1-1; 7 bases are shared with TRBD1. V gave up 0 bases and J gave up 4 bases; unmatched junction bases: 9. Germline V gene data show CDR1 as SGHRS and CDR2 as YFSETQ. The CDR3 contains 16 residues.

This clone came up many times. The chain links TRBV6-6 to TRBJ1-1; D possibly corresponds to TRBD1 (6 bases). The CDR3 totals 14 residues. The germline V and J ends were trimmed by 6 bases and 6 bases, with 17 bases remaining between them. In germline, CDR1 is MNHNY, CDR2 SVGAGI (reference sequence). The CDR3 DNA reads TGTGCCAGCAGGGCGGGGGGGGCGCGGTCTGAAGCTTTCTTT. It codes for CASRAGGARSEAFF.

The V and J genes are TRBV7-8 and TRBJ2-3; TRBD1 matches at 8 bases. The germline gives CDR1 SGHVS, CDR2 FQNEAQ. This CDR3 spans 14 amino acids. V lost 7 bases and J lost 4; bases outside the gene matches: 7. In nucleotides, the CDR3 is TGTGCCAGCACGGAATGGACAGGGCCAGATACGCAGTATTTT. It specifies CASTEWTGPDTQYF.

In DNA, the CDR3 is TGCGCCAGCATGGACCTATACGGGGAGAACGAGCAGTACTTC. Protein: CASMDLYGENEQYF. This rearrangement joins TRBV5-1 to TRBJ2-7; D possibly corresponds to TRBD2 (5 bases). The V end was cut by 6 bases, the J end by 5 bases, with 18 bases between. This CDR3 is built from 14 residues. The germline CDR1 and CDR2 sequences are SGHRS and YFSETQ.

The rearrangement uses TRBV27 and TRBJ2-7; 9 nucleotides agree with TRBD1. The germline V gene has CDR1 MNHEY and CDR2 SMNVEV (reference sequence). The CDR3 is made up of 14 amino acids. V lost 4 bases, J lost 5 bases, and 6 bases stayed unmatched. As DNA, the CDR3 is TGTGCCAGCAGTTCGGGGGACAGGGTAGACGAGCAGTACTTC. Its protein product is CASSSGDRVDEQYF.

The chain has TRBV30 and TRBJ1-1; D unresolved. Germline V gives CDR1 GTSNPN, CDR2 SVGIG (reference sequence). This CDR3 region has 12 residues. V shed 4 bases and J shed 8 bases, with 14 bases lying between them. CDR3 sequence reads: CAWTLPSPEAFF. CDR3 coding DNA: TGTGCCTGGACCTTGCCGAGTCCAGAAGCTTTCTTT. Together with reference TRBV30 and TRBJ1-1, the CDR3 gives the full variable domain: SQTIHQWPATLVQPVGSPLSLECTVEGTSNPNLYWYRQAAGRGLQLLFYSVGIGQISSEVPQNLSASRPQDRQFILSSKKLLLSDSGFYLCAWTLPSPEAFFGQGTRLTVV.

This rearrangement joins TRBV30 to TRBJ1-5; no definite D call. V was shortened by 0 bases and J by 4 bases, with 7 bases between the two germline ends. CDR3 length equals 13 residues. CDR1 is GTSNPN, CDR2 SVGIG, per germline (reference sequence). In DNA form, the CDR3 reads TGTGCCTGGAGTGTCCGAGGGAATCAGCCCCAGCATTTT. This translates into CAWSVRGNQPQHF.

The chain uses TRBV27 and TRBJ1-1; D is uncertain. Germline V lookup: CDR1 MNHEY, CDR2 SMNVEV (reference sequence). Trimming took 5 bases from V and 5 from J, leaving 15 bases between them. The CDR3 runs to 14 residues. The CDR3 DNA sequence: TGTGCCAGCAGTGCTATTCGATTCGGTACTGAAGCTTTCTTT. Translated, it gives CASSAIRFGTEAFF.

This chain uses TRBV9 with TRBJ2-2; TRBD2 matches 7 bases. The V and J ends lost 4 bases and 6 bases, in that order; junction bases with no gene match: 12. The CDR3 is made up of 16 amino acids. Germline V gene sequence: CDR1 SGDLS, CDR2 YYNGEE. The CDR3 region has the DNA TGTGCCAGCAGCCCCCGGACCCGGCTAGCGGCCGGGGAGCTGTTTTTT. This translates into CASSPRTRLAAGELFF.